The text below deals with one TCR beta chain. This CDR3 has 14 residues. Germline V gene sequence: CDR1 MDHEN, CDR2 SYDVKM. V was clipped by 2 bases and J by 3 bases, with 8 bases between them. The sample belongs to a study of T-cell reconstitution after alpha-beta-depleted transplantation in children. Preparing the TCRbeta library involved the use of unique molecular identifiers. TCRdb called the PCR reads again in MiXCR, with one record for every CDR3 protein. The sample consists of over 550,000 distinct CDR3 sequences, under 12% of them appearing once. The chain has TRBV28 and TRBJ2-4; D ambiguous. The origin of this receptor is a human donor who donated a stem cell graft to a child with acute myeloid leukemia. Sequencing was performed on PBMCs from the stem cell graft donor, taken from the stem cell graft. The CDR3 region has the DNA TGTGCCAGCAGTTTAAACGGTCTCAAAAACATTCAGTACTTC. It codes for CASSLNGLKNIQYF.